This is a list of T cell receptor beta chains from one sample in a study of blood T cell repertoires in COVID-19. Libraries were prepared by immunoSEQ multiplex PCR; TCRdb keeps only in-frame clonotypes and omits some of them. The table records about 80,000 clones, around 82% of them present only once. Sequencing was carried out using peripheral blood. The receptors shown here come from a man older than 75 with active or convalescent COVID-19. The CDR3 runs from the conserved cysteine through the conserved F or W. The order of the fields is V gene, CDR3 length, J gene, CDR3 protein.

TRBV28	15	TRBJ1-4	CASSLYLGGSEKLFF
TRBV18	13	TRBJ2-5	CASQSTDQETQYF
TRBV28	17	TRBJ1-5	CASSFPRDSYRNQPQHF
TRBV5-8	15	TRBJ2-5	CASSWGLAGQETQYF
TRBV11-2	13	TRBJ2-7	CASSLVPRDEQYF
TRBV6-5	15	TRBJ2-7	CASNLGTGGDYEQYF
TRBV18	17	TRBJ2-1	CASSPSKSVAGVNEQFF
TRBV27	16	TRBJ2-7	CASRREGQGSSYEQYF
TRBV19	15	TRBJ1-5	CASSIVRGRGQPQHF
TRBV19	15	TRBJ2-7	CASSRSERGTVEQYF
TRBV12-5	15	TRBJ2-1	CASGLDPGLVNEQFF
TRBV6-2/TRBV6-3	16	TRBJ2-2	CASSYSSSERTGELFF
TRBV3-1/TRBV3-2	17	TRBJ1-6	CASSPGQGAFYNSPLHF
TRBV21-1	20	TRBJ2-1	CASSKTMREALGVSYNEQFF
TRBV28	14	TRBJ1-2	CASSLGQSLRGYTF
TRBV7-2	16	TRBJ1-6	CASSPAVRVPNSPLHF
TRBV5-1	14	TRBJ1-4	CASSQGVSNEKLFF
TRBV7-9	15	TRBJ2-5	CASSWSSGSHGTQYF
TRBV7-9	15	TRBJ1-4	CASSPRDRVDEKLFF
TRBV19	17	TRBJ2-5	CASSISGRDRGSETQYF
TRBV2	15	TRBJ2-3	CASSGGAGGTDTQYF
TRBV28	14	TRBJ1-2	CANLPRDRNYGYTF
TRBV7-8	16	TRBJ1-5	CASSLQGQGASQPQHF
TRBV4-2	15	TRBJ1-1	CASSQELQGNTEAFF
TRBV20-1	11	TRBJ1-1	CSAPGNGRAFF
TRBV19	15	TRBJ2-3	CASMGGPNVADTQYF
TRBV4-1	16	TRBJ1-3	CASSQEAGARGNTIYF
TRBV4-2	17	TRBJ1-5	CASSQEGHRGSNQPQHF
TRBV7-9	13	TRBJ2-7	CASSLRDRDEQYF
TRBV2	16	TRBJ2-2	CASKFLAGGNTGELFF
TRBV6-5	14	TRBJ2-1	CASRERSSYNEQFF
TRBV3-1/TRBV3-2	13	TRBJ2-7	CASSQDLGYEQYF
TRBV6-1	16	TRBJ1-4	CASSEVRGRRDEKLFF
TRBV24-1	14	TRBJ2-1	CATSAWGQTNEQFF
TRBV30	13	TRBJ2-7	CAWNNRRDYGQYF
TRBV29-1	14	TRBJ2-3	CSVTGTGGADTQYF
TRBV5-1	16	TRBJ2-1	CASSSLAGGQRRKQFF
TRBV28	15	TRBJ2-7	CASSLGTGRGYEQYF
TRBV4-1	17	TRBJ1-5	CASSQDQLGGRHQPQHF
TRBV3-1/TRBV3-2	14	TRBJ2-2	CASSLGQRPGELFF
TRBV9	15	TRBJ1-2	CASSAGTGGLGGYTF
TRBV19	16	TRBJ2-2	CASSMPSGRTTGELFF
TRBV30	15	TRBJ1-1	CAWMTPGKRNTEAFF